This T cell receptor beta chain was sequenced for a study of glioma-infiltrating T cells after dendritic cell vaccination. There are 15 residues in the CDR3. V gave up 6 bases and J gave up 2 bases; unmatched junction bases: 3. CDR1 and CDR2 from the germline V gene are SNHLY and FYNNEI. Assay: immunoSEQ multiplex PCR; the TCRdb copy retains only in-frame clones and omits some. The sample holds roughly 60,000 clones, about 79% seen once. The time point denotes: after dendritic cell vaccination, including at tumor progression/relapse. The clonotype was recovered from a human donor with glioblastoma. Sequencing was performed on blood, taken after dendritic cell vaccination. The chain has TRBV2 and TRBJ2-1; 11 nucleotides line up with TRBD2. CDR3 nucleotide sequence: TGTGCCAGCAGCGCACTAGCGGGGGCCTACAATGAGCAGTTCTTC. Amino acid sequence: CASSALAGAYNEQFF.